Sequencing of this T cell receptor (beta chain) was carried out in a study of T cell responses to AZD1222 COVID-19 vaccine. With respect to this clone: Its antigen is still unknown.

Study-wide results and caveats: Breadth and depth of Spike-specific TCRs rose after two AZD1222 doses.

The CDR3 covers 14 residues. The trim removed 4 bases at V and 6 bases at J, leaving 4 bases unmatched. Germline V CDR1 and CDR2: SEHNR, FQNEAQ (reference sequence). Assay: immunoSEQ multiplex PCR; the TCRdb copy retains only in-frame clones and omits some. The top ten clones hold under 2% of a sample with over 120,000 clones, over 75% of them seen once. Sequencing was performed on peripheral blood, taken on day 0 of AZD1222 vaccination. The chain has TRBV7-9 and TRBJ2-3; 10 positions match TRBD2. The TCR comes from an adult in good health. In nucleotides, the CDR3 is TGTGCCAGCAGCTCTAGCGGGGGAAGGGATACGCAGTATTTT. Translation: CASSSSGGRDTQYF.